This TCR beta chain appears in the sequencing data of a study of metastatic and nonmetastatic thyroid tumors (dated by TCRdb to the early 2020s). Broadly, across the study: For patients with malignant and with benign thyroid disease, the researchers compared repertoires between peripheral blood samples and tumor or nodule tissue samples. Here is what the overall study found, with its caveats: In both blood and tumor samples, malignant tumors were reported to have significantly higher TCR beta diversity than benign nodules.

This clone was recorded a few times. Its antigen target is currently unknown. Base qualities were left out, and no much larger clone turns up one base away. V lost 7 bases and J lost 2 bases; the stretch between them is 11 bases long. From its cysteine to its phenylalanine, the CDR3 spans 14 amino acids. Of all the DNA, just the CDR3 is kept, 42 bases in frame from base 1. Library prep was done by PCR. The sequencing machine was an Illumina HiSeq 4000. High-throughput sequencing was used to profile the TCR beta-chain CDR3 region of every patient. In the source study's methods: The researchers built a classifier to tell apart papillary thyroid cancer patients with distant metastasis, based on CDR3 differences among clinicopathological groups. Repertoire diversity was assessed with the Shannon index, and tumor-blood repertoire similarity with the Morisita-Horn index. The public reads were reprocessed in TCRdb via fastp at Q25 and MiXCR, keeping in-frame beta chains. The V and J calls and clone size are TCRdb's, not the authors'. This sample is represented by tens of thousands of clones; more than 20% of them were singletons. Of the sample, 4.4% is held by the ten largest clones.

None of the patients had been given any treatment before thyroid surgery. Patient clinical samples collected from about 2012 to 2018 were retrospectively analysed using T-cell receptor beta sequencing. This TCR came from a female donor with papillary thyroid cancer or a benign thyroid nodule (not recorded which). Some clones in this sample may be carry-over from other donors' samples. Sequencing was performed on adjacent normal tissue. This chain joins TRBV12-3 or TRBV12-4 to TRBJ2-2; 5 matching bases give a weak D call of TRBD2. The nucleotides read TGTGCCAGCACCTTAGGAGGCAACACCGGGGAGCTGTTTTTT. The translation is CASTLGGNTGELFF.